This T cell receptor beta chain appears in the sequencing data of a study of shared clonotypes between healthy human individuals (dated by TCRdb to 2020 to 2021). Turning to the overall study: The cohort included three men and a couple of women between 18 and 49 years of age. For each donor, CD4 naive and CD4 memory were each given three plates, CD8 naive was given two plates, and CD8 memory was given one plate. To estimate repertoire size and how much clonotype sharing occurs between individuals, the study deeply sequenced the blood TCR repertoires of several healthy adults. Libraries were prepared and TCR repertoires were sequenced by different laboratories using diverse techniques, in order to increase sequencing depth and limit assay-specific biases. Each donor's leukapheresis produced roughly between roughly 0.94 and 9.5 billion PBMCs. Results and caveats for the whole study, not just this receptor: The small number of donors limited the genetic and exposure-history diversity represented. Sampling was limited to blood, and TCR repertoires in tissue likely differ from TCR repertoires in blood. Based on pairwise subsampling, the degree of clonotype sharing among donors was expected to be affected by sequencing depth. Estimated clonotype richness was generally larger for naive than for memory subsets. Incomplete sequencing was indicated by rarefaction of sorted-subset datasets, despite the large sequencing depth. Sharing across several donors was observed for approximately 5% of naive CD4, around 3.5% of naive CD8, 2% to 2.5% of memory CD4, and around 0.4% of memory CD8 clonotypes. Compared with non-shared clonotypes, clonotypes shared by all four sorted-subset donors had higher generation probabilities.

CD8 naive samples were CD45RO-negative cells positively selected for CCR7, giving a CD45RA+CCR7+ population that excluded TemRA cells. The donors were healthy, HIV-negative adults who had no recently reported acute infections or vaccinations. Every donor was a Caucasian adult residing in Nashville, Tennessee, USA. After blood collection by leukapheresis, PBMCs were isolated using Ficoll-Histopaque density gradient centrifugation and then cryopreserved in the vapor phase of liquid nitrogen. Analytical flow cytometry was used to check the purity and quantity of each magnetically sorted T cell population. From each sorted fraction, genomic DNA was isolated and quantified by UV absorbance on a Nanodrop 2000c. With respect to this clone: Its antigen is unknown. The record has no base qualities; no much larger clone is one base away.

According to the germline V gene (reference sequence), CDR1 reads GTSNPN and CDR2 reads SVGIG. At the junction V is shortened by 5 bases and J by 8 bases, with 18 bases in between. The CDR3 contains 13 residues, cysteine and phenylalanine counted. Only the CDR3 region is kept as DNA, spanning 39 bases read in frame from base 1. Using the deep immunoSEQ assay, TCR CDR3 regions were amplified from genomic DNA by multiplex PCR. Extracted genomic DNA from each cell subset was distributed evenly across all wells of several immunoSEQ 96-well plates, and each plate was treated as a replicate. For sorted subsets, 150 to 200 ng genomic DNA, equal to about 30,000 T cell genomes, was loaded into each replicate PCR. Purified libraries were measured with a Qubit 3.0 fluorometer, size-checked on a Bioanalyzer 2100, and measured again with the KAPA Library Quantification kit. Each immunoSEQ 96-well plate was sequenced on its own single-read 150-cycle Illumina NextSeq 550 flow cell. From the authors' description of their analysis: The immunoSEQ output contained only junctional sequences without quality scores, so filtering could not match that applied to full-length reads. To assign V/J genes and CDR3, sequences were annotated against IMGT germline references using PyIR, a Python wrapper for IgBLAST v1.9. Any read was removed if the V/J assignment was weak (E-value above 1e-6), the CDR3 was missing, or the read contained stop codons, out-of-frame junctions, or ambiguous translated residues. V3J clonotypes were defined as sequences sharing the same inferred V gene, J gene, and CDR3 amino acid sequence. Percentage overlap between repertoires was calculated by dividing the number of shared unique clonotypes by the size of the smaller repertoire. RTK rarefaction, the Chao1 estimator, and Recon v2.1 estimates of unobserved clonotypes were used to assess repertoire richness. Generation probabilities were computed with OLGA for all TCRbeta clonotypes obtained by the gDNA method from four donors. The table was pulled from immuneACCESS by TCRdb, which kept in-frame rearrangements only. Such tables lose some clones; where checked, under half of the loss comes from unresolved V genes, and the rest has no known cause. The V and J calls and clone size are taken from that table; D and trimming were inferred from the DNA. The table for this sample lists roughly 2.1 million clones; about 92% of them were counted only once. The leading ten clones occupy 1.5% to 2% of the sample.

This receptor was identified in a man aged 18 to 29 in good health. Some clones in this sample may be carry-over from other donors' samples. The V gene is TRBV30 and the J gene is TRBJ1-2, and the D gene may be TRBD1, 5 bases matching. The sample comprised naive CD8+ T cells from PBMCs. In the paper's terms, the cell subset or site label means: CD45RA+CCR7+. The DNA sequence is as follows: TGTGCCTGGTCGGTAGGCAGGGTGGACGGCTACACCTTC. Its protein product is CAWSVGRVDGYTF.